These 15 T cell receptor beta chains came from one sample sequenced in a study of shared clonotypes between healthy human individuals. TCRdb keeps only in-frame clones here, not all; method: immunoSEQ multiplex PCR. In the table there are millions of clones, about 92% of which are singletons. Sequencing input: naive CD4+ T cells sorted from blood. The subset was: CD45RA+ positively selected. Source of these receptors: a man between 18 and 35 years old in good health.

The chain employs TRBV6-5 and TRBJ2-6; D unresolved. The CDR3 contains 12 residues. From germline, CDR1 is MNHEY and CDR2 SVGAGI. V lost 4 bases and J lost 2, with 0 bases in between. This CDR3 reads CASSSGANVLTF. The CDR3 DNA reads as TGTGCCAGCAGTTCTGGGGCCAACGTCCTGACTTTC.

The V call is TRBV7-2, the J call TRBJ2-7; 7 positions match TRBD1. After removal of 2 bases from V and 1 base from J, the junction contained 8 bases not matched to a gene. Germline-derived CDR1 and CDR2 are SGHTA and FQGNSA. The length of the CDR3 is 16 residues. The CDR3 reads CASSLPATGRSYEQYF. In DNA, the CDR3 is TGTGCCAGCAGCTTACCCGCGACAGGGCGATCCTACGAGCAGTACTTC.

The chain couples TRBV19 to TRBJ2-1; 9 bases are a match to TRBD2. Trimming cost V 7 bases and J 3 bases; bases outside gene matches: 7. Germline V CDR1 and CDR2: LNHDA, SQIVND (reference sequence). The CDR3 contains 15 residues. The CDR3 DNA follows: TGTGCCAGTACTCCTGGGACTAGCATCTACAATGAGCAGTTCTTC. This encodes CASTPGTSIYNEQFF. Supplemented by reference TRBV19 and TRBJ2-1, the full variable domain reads DGGITQSPKYLFRKEGQNVTLSCEQNLNHDAMYWYRQDPGQGLRLIYYSQIVNDFQKGDIAEGYSVSREKKESFPLTVTSAQKNPTAFYLCASTPGTSIYNEQFFGPGTRLTVL.

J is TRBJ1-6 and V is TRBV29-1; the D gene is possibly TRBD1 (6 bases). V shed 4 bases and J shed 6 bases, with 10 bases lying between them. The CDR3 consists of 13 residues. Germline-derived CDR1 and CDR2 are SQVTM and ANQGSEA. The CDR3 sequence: CSVGDTRNSPLHF. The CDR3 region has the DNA TGCAGCGTTGGGGACACACGTAATTCACCCCTCCACTTT.

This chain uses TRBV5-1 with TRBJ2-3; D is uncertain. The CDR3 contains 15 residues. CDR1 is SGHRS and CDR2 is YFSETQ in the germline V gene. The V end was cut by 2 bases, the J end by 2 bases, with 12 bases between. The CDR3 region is CASSLPTQDTDTQYF. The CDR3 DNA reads TGCGCCAGCAGCTTACCAACCCAAGACACAGATACGCAGTATTTT.

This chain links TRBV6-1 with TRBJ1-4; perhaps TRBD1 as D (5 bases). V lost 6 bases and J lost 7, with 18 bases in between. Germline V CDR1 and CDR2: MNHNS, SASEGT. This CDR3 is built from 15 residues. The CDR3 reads CASRISGGSFEKLFF. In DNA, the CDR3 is TGTGCCAGCAGGATATCGGGGGGAAGTTTTGAAAAACTGTTTTTT.

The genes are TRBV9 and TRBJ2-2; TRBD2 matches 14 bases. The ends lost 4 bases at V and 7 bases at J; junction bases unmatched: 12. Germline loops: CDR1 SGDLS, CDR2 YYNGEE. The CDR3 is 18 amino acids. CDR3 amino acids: CASSPRPRLAGGGGELFF. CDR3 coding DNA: TGTGCCAGCAGCCCCCGGCCCCGACTAGCGGGGGGGGGCGGGGAGCTGTTTTTT.

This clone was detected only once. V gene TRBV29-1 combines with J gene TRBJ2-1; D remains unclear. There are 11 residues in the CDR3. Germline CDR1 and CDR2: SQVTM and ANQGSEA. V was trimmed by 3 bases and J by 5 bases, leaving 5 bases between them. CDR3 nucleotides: TGCAGCGTTGAGAGAGACAATGAGCAGTTCTTC. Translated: CSVERDNEQFF.

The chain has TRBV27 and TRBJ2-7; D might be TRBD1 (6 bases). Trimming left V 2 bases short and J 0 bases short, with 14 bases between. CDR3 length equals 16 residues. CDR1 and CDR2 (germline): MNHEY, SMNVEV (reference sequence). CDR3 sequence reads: CASSLQGQVPSYEQYF. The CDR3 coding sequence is TGTGCCAGCAGTTTACAGGGGCAGGTCCCCTCCTACGAGCAGTACTTC.

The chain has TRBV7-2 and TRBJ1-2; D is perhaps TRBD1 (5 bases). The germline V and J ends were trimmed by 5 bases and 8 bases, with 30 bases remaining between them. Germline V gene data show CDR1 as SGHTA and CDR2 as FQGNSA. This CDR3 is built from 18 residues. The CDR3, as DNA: TGTGCCAGCAGCCCCCCTTCTTCCGCCCTGGGGGAAATTTGGGGCTACACCTTC. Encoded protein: CASSPPSSALGEIWGYTF.

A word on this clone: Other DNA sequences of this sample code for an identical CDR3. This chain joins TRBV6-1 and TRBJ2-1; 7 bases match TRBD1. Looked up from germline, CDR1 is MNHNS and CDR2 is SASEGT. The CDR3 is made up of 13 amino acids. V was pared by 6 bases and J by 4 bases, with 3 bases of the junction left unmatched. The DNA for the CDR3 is TGTGCCAGCAGCGGACAGGTGTACAATGAGCAGTTCTTC. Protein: CASSGQVYNEQFF.

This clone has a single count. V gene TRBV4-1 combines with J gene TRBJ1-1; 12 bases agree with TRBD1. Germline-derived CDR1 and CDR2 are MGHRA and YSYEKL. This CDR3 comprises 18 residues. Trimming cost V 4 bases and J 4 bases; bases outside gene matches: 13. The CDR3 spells CASSRAGQGALGGTEAFF. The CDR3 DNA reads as TGCGCCAGCAGCCGGGCGGGACAGGGGGCTCTGGGGGGCACTGAAGCTTTCTTT.

CDR3: CASRQGEAEAFF. The CDR3 nucleotides are TGTGCCAGCAGACAGGGGGAGGCTGAAGCTTTCTTT. This chain joins TRBV28 and TRBJ1-1; 8 bases align to TRBD1. Trimming took 6 bases from V and 6 from J; bases not matched to a gene: 3. The germline V gene has CDR1 MDHEN and CDR2 SYDVKM. The CDR3 has 12 residues. The entire variable domain, with the rest obtained from reference TRBV28 and TRBJ1-1, is as follows: DVKVTQSSRYLVKRTGEKVFLECVQDMDHENMFWYRQDPGLGLRLIYFSYDVKMKEKGDIPEGYSVSREKKERFSLILESASTNQTSMYLCASRQGEAEAFFGQGTRLTVV.

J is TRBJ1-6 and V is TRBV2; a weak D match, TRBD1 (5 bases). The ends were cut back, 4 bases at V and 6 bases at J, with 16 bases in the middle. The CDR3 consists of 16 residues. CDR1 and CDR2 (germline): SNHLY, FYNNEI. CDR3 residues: CASSAPTGGFNSPLHF. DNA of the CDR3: TGTGCCAGCAGTGCACCGACGGGGGGTTTTAATTCACCCCTCCACTTT.

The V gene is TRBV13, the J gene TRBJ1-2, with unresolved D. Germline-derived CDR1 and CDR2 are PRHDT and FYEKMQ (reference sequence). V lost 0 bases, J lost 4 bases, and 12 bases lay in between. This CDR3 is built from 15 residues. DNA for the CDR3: TGTGCCAGCAGCTTAGGGATAGACGGGAGCTATGGCTACACCTTC. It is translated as CASSLGIDGSYGYTF.